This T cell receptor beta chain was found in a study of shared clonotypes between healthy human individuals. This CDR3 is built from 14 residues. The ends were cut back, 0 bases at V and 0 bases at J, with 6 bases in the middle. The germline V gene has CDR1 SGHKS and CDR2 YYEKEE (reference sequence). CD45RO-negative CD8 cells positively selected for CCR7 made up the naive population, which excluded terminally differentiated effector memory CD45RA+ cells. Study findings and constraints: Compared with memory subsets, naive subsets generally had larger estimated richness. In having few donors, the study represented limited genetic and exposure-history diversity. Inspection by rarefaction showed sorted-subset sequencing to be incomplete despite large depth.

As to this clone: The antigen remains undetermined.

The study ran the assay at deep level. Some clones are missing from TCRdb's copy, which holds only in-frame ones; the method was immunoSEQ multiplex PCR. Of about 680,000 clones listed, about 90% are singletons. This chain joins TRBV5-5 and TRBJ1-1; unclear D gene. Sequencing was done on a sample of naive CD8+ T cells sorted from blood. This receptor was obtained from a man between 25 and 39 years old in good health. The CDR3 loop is CASSLGHMNTEAFF. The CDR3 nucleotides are TGTGCCAGCAGCTTGGGACACATGAACACTGAAGCTTTCTTT.